Each of the 5 T cell receptor beta chains below was sequenced from the same sample in a study of T cells in tumors and immune-related adverse events (dated by TCRdb to 2020 to 2022). What the treatment or condition label conveys for this sample: nivolumab (PD-1 blockade) given before sampling. The library was made by the immunoSEQ multiplex PCR assay. This immuneACCESS table, as held by TCRdb, lists in-frame sequences with V and J called but not all clones. Of the missing ones, under half trace to an unresolved V gene in checked studies; the others have no known cause. A total of about 22,000 clones appear in this sample, 75% to 95% of them only once. The ten most abundant clones make up around 1.3% of the sample. The sample was lymph node tissue, taken from a patient treated with anti-PD-1 therapy. The receptors were gathered from a female donor with metastatic renal cell carcinoma.

The rearrangement uses TRBV4-3 and TRBJ1-1; D is unresolved. The CDR3 has 15 amino acids. Germline V gives CDR1 LGHNA, CDR2 YSLEER. The V and J ends lost 0 bases and 2 bases respectively, with 10 bases between them. Here the CDR3 DNA reads TGCGCCAGCAGCCAAGATCTCGGGTTTAACACTGAAGCTTTCTTT. Translation gives CASSQDLGFNTEAFF.

The J gene is TRBJ2-1, the V gene TRBV5-1; TRBD2 agrees at 8 bases. V gave up 5 bases and J gave up 5 bases; unmatched junction bases: 6. This CDR3 is 14 amino acids long. CDR1 is SGHRS, CDR2 YFSETQ, per germline. The CDR3 here is CASRSGLADNEQFF. The CDR3 DNA is TGCGCCAGCAGGTCCGGACTAGCTGACAATGAGCAGTTCTTC.

The V and J genes are TRBV7-8 and TRBJ2-1; TRBD2 agrees at 7 bases. CDR1 is SGHVS, CDR2 FQNEAQ, per germline. The CDR3 spans 15 residues. J lost 4 bases, V lost 5 bases, and 8 bases had no gene match. The CDR3 DNA sequence: TGTGCCAGCAGCCCTAACCGCGGGGGATACAATGAGCAGTTCTTC. It encodes CASSPNRGGYNEQFF.

The chain carries TRBV5-1 and TRBJ1-2; perhaps TRBD1 as D (6 bases). The V and J ends lost 1 base and 1 base respectively, with 8 bases between them. The CDR3 is 14 residues long. Germline values: CDR1 SGHRS, CDR2 YFSETQ. Here the CDR3 DNA reads TGCGCCAGCAGCTTGACAGGGAGTAACTATGGCTACACCTTC. Translated: CASSLTGSNYGYTF.

The CDR3 DNA reads as TGCGCCAGCAGCTCCACCGGACTAGCGGTAGGGGCAGATACGCAGTATTTT. Translation gives CASSSTGLAVGADTQYF. The chain combines TRBV5-1 with TRBJ2-3; 10 bases align to TRBD2. The J segment lost 4 bases and the V segment lost 3 bases, leaving 11 bases of the junction unmatched. Germline CDR1 SGHRS, CDR2 YFSETQ. The CDR3 contains 17 residues.